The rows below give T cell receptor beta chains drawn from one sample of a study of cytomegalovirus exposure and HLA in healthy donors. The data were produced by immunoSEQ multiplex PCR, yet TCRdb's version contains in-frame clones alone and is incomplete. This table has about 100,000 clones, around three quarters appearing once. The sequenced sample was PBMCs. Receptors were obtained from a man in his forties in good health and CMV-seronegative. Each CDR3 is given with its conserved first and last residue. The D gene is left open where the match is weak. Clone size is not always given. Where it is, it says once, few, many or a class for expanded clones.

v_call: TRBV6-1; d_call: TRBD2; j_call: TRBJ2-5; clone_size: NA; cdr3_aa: CASSEADSWRPRGGAQYF; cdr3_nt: TGTGCCAGCAGTGAAGCGGATAGTTGGAGACCACGGGGAGGGGCCCAGTACTTC
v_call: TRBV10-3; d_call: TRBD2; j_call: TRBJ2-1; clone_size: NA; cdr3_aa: CAIGASGGRYNEQFF; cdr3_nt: TGTGCCATCGGGGCTAGCGGGGGCCGCTACAATGAGCAGTTCTTC
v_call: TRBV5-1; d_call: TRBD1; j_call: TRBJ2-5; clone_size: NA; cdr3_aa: CASSLGQGGETQYF; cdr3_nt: TGCGCCAGCAGCCTGGGACAGGGCGGGGAGACCCAGTACTTC
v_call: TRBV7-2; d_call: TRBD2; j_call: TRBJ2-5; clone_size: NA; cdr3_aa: CASSLALARGETQYF; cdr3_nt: TGTGCCAGCAGCTTAGCACTAGCGCGGGGAGAGACCCAGTACTTC
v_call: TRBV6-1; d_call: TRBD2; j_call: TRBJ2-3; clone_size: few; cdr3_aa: CASSKATSGSTDTQYF; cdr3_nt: TGTGCCAGCAGTAAAGCGACTAGCGGCAGCACAGATACGCAGTATTTT
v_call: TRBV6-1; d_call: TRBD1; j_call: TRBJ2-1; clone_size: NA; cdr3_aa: CASSRGTDPFF; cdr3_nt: TGTGCCAGCAGCAGGGGGACAGACCCGTTCTTC
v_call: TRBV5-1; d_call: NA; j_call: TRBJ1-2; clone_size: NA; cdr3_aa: CASSPLEGRNYGYTF; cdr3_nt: TGCGCCAGCAGCCCCCTAGAGGGAAGGAACTATGGCTACACCTTC
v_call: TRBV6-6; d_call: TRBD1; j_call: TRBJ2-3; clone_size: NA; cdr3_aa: CASSYGQGRGDTQYF; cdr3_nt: TGTGCCAGCAGTTACGGACAGGGGAGGGGAGATACGCAGTATTTT
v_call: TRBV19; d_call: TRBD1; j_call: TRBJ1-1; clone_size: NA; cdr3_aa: CASRGQGAFF; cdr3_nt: TGTGCCAGTCGGGGACAGGGAGCTTTCTTT
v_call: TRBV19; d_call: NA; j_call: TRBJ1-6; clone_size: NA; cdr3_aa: CASSIGRRSSYNSPLHF; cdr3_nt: TGTGCCAGTAGTATTGGCAGGAGGAGCTCCTATAATTCACCCCTCCACTTT
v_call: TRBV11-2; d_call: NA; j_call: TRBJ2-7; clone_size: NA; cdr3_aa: CASSSDRRYEQYF; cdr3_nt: TGTGCCAGCAGCTCCGACAGGAGGTACGAGCAGTACTTC
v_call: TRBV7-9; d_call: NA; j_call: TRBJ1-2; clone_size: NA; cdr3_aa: CASQFGGGQYGYTF; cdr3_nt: TGTGCCAGCCAGTTTGGGGGGGGCCAGTATGGCTACACCTTC
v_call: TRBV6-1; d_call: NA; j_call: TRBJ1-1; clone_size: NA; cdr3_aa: CASNTFGVLNTEAFF; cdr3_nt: TGTGCCAGCAACACATTCGGGGTCTTGAACACTGAAGCTTTCTTT
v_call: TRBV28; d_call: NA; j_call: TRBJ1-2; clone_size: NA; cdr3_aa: CASSSGQLFGYTF; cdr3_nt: TGTGCCAGCAGTTCTGGACAGCTCTTTGGCTACACCTTC
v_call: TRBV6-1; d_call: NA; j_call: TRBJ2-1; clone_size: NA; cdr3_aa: CASSGDKSEQFF; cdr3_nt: TGTGCCAGCAGTGGGGACAAATCTGAGCAGTTCTTC
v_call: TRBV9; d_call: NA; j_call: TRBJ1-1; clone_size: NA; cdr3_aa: CASSPPGRVNTEAFF; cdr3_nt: TGTGCCAGCAGCCCCCCTGGGCGGGTGAACACTGAAGCTTTCTTT
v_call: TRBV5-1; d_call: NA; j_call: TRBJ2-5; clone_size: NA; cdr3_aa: CASSFGAGVGYVQETQYF; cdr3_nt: TGCGCCAGCAGCTTTGGGGCAGGGGTCGGGTACGTTCAAGAGACCCAGTACTTC
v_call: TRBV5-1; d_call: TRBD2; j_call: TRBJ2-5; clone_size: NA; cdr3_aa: CASSSAGEETQYF; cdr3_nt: TGCGCCAGCAGCTCAGCGGGGGAAGAGACCCAGTACTTC